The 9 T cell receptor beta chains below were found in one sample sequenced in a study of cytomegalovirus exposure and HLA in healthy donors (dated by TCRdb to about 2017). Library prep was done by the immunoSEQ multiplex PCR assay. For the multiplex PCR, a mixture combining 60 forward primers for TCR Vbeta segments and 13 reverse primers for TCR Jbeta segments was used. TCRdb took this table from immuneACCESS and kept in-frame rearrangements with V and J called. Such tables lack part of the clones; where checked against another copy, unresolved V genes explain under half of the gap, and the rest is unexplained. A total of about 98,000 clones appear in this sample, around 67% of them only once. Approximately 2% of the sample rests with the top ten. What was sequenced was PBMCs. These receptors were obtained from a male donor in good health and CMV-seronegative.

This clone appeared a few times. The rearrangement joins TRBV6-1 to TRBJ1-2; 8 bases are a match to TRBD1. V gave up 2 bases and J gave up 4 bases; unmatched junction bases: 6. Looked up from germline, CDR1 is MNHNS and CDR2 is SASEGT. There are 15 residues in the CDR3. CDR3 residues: CASSERAGGPYGYTF. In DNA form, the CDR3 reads TGTGCCAGCAGTGAACGGGCAGGGGGCCCCTATGGCTACACCTTC.

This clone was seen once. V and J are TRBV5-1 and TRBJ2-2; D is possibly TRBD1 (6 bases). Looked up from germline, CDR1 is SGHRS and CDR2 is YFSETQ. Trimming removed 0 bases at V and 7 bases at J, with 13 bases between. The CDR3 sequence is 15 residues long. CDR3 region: CASSLDFRGGGELFF. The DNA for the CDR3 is TGCGCCAGCAGCTTGGATTTCAGGGGTGGCGGGGAGCTGTTTTTT.

The CDR3 DNA follows: TGTGCCTGGAGTACAGGGTACGCCTACGAGCAGTACTTC. Translating gives CAWSTGYAYEQYF. The chain employs TRBV30 and TRBJ2-7; tentatively, D is TRBD1 (6 bases). Germline V gene lookup returns CDR1 GTSNPN and CDR2 SVGIG (reference sequence). The CDR3 sequence is 13 residues long. V was clipped by 2 bases and J by 2 bases, with 10 bases between them.

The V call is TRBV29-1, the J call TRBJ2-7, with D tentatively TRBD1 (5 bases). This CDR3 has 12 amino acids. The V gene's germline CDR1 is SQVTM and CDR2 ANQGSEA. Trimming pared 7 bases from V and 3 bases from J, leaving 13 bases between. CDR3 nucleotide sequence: TGCAGCGGGGTGACAGTAGGCTACGAGCAGTACTTC. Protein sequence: CSGVTVGYEQYF.

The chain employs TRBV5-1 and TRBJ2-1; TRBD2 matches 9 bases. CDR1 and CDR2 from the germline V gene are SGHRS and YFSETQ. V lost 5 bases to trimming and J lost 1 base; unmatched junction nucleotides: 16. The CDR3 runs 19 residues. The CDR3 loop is CASSHVRASGIRSYNEQFF. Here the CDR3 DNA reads TGCGCCAGCAGTCACGTCCGGGCTAGCGGGATTCGGTCCTACAATGAGCAGTTCTTC.

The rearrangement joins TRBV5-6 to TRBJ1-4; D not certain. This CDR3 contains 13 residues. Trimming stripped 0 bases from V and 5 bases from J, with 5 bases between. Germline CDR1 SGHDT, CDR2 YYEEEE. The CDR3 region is CASSLAVNEKLFF. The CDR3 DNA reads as TGTGCCAGCAGCTTGGCAGTAAATGAAAAACTGTTTTTT. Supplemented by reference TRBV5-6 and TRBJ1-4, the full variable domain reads DAGVTQSPTHLIKTRGQQVTLRCSPKSGHDTVSWYQQALGQGPQFIFQYYEEEERQRGNFPDRFSGHQFPNYSSELNVNALLLGDSALYLCASSLAVNEKLFFGSGTQLSVL.

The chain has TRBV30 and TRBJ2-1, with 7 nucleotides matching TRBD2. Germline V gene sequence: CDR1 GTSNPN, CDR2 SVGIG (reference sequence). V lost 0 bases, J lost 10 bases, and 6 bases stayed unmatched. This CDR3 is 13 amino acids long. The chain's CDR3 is CAWSVIAGIEQFF. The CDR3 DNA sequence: TGTGCCTGGAGTGTAATAGCGGGCATAGAGCAGTTCTTC.

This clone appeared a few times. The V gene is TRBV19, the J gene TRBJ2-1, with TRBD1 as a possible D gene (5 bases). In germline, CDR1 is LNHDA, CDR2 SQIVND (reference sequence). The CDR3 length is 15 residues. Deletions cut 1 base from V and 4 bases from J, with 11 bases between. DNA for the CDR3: TGTGCCAGTAGTATAGCCGCCACAGGATACAATGAGCAGTTCTTC. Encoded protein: CASSIAATGYNEQFF.

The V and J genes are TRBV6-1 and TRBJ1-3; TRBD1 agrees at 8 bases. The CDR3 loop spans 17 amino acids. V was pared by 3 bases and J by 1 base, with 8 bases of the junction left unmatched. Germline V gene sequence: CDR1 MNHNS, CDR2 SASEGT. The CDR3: CASSDPGGVISGNTIYF. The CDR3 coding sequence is TGTGCCAGCAGTGACCCAGGGGGCGTCATTTCTGGAAACACCATATATTTT.